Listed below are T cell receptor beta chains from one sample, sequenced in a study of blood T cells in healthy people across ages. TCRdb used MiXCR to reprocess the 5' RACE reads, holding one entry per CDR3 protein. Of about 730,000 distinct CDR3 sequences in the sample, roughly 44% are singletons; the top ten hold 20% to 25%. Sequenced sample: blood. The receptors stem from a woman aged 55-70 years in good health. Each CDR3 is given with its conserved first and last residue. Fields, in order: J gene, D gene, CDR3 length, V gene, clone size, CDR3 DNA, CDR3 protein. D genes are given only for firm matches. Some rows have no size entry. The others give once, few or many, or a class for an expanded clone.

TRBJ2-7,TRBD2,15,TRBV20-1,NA,TGCAGTGCCCCAAACCGACTAGCGGGAAGCAATGAGCAGTACTTC,CSAPNRLAGSNEQYF
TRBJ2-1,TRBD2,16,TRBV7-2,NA,TGTGCCAGCAGCTTAGCTGCGGGAGGCCCTGGGGATGAGCAGTTCTTC,CASSLAAGGPGDEQFF
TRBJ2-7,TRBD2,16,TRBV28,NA,TGTGCCAGCAGTTCTGTAACTAGCGGGATATCCTACGAGCAGTACTTC,CASSSVTSGISYEQYF
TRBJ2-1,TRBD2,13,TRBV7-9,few,TGTGCCAGCAGCGTGAGCGGGGTCGATGAGCAGTTCTTC,CASSVSGVDEQFF
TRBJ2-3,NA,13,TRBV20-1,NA,TGCAGTGCTAGATACGGCGGAACAGATACGCAGTATTTT,CSARYGGTDTQYF
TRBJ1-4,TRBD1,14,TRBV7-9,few,TGTGCCAGCGCCACGGACAGGGGAGATTCAAAACTGTTTTTT,CASATDRGDSKLFF
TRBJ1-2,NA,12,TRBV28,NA,TGTGCCAGCAGTTTATACAGGGAGGGCTACACCTTC,CASSLYREGYTF
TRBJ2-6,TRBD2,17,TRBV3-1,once,TGTGCCGGCAGCCTCGGACCTAGCGGGGGTGGGGCCAACGTCCTGACTTTC,CAGSLGPSGGGANVLTF
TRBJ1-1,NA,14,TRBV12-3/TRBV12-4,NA,TGTGCCAGCAGTTCGGAGTCGGTCTACACTGAAGCTTTCTTT,CASSSESVYTEAFF
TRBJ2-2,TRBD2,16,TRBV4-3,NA,TGCGCCAGCAGTGGTCTAGCGGGAGTCAACACCGGGGAGCTGTTTTTT,CASSGLAGVNTGELFF
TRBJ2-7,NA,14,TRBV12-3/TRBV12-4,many,TGTGCCAGCACCCCCGACAGACGCGAGTACGAGCAGTACTTC,CASTPDRREYEQYF
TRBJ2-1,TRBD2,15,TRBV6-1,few,TGTGCCAGCAGTGGTACTAGCGGGGGGCCAAATGAGCAGTTCTTC,CASSGTSGGPNEQFF
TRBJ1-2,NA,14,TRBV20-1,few,TGCAGTGCATCTTTTCAGGGGTCCGCTTATGGCTACACCTTC,CSASFQGSAYGYTF
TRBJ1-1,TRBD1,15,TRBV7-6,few,TGTGCCAGCAGCTTAGAAGGGACAGGGGAGCCTGAAGCTTTCTTT,CASSLEGTGEPEAFF
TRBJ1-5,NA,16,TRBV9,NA,TGTGCCAGCACGTACCCAGGGGACCATTCCAATCAGCCCCAGCATTTT,CASTYPGDHSNQPQHF
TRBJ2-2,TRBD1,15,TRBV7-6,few,TGTGCCAGCAGCTTAGGTCCGACAGGGTCCGGGGAGCTGTTTTTT,CASSLGPTGSGELFF
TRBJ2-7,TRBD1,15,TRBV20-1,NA,TGCAGTGCTCCCCCATTGACAGGGCCCTGGGACGAGCAGTACTTC,CSAPPLTGPWDEQYF
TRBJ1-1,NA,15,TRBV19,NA,TGTGCCAGTAGTACCTCGGGGGGCGCGAACCCTGAAGCTTTCTTT,CASSTSGGANPEAFF
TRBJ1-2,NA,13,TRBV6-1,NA,TGTGCCAGCGCCCGCATGGGAACAGATGGCTACACCTTC,CASARMGTDGYTF
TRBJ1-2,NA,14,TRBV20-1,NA,TGCAGTGCCACCCCCGTACAGGGTGGAAATGGCTACACCTTC,CSATPVQGGNGYTF
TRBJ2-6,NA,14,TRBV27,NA,TGTGCCAGCAGCATCTATTCTGGGGCCAACGTCCTGACTTTC,CASSIYSGANVLTF
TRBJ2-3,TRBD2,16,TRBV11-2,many,TGTGCCAGCAGCTTAGGCTGGACTAGCGGCACAGATACGCAGTATTTT,CASSLGWTSGTDTQYF
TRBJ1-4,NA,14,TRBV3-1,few,TGTGCCAGCAGCCAGGCGGGCGTGAATGAAAAACTGTTTTTT,CASSQAGVNEKLFF
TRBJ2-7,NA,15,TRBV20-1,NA,TGCAGTGCCACCGTAGTAGAAAAGTCCTACAATGAGCAGTACTTC,CSATVVEKSYNEQYF
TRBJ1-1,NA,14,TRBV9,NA,TGTGCCAGCAGCGTCACGGGCATGAACACTGAAGCTTTCTTT,CASSVTGMNTEAFF
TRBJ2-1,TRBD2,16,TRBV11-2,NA,TGTGCCAGCAGCATTCTTCGGACTAGCGGATACAATGAGCAGTTCTTC,CASSILRTSGYNEQFF
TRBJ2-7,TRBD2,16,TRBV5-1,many,TGCGCCAGCAGCTTGATCCCCACTAGCGCCTCCTACGAGCAGTACTTC,CASSLIPTSASYEQYF
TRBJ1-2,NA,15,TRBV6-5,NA,TGTGCCGGCAGTTACGACGCCGCCTCTAACTATGGCTACACCTTC,CAGSYDAASNYGYTF
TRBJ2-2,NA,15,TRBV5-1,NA,TGCGCCAGTAATTTGGACAGCTCGAACACCGGGGAGCTGTTTTTT,CASNLDSSNTGELFF
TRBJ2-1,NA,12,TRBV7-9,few,TGTGCCAGCAGCTACCAGAACGATGAGCAGTTCTTC,CASSYQNDEQFF
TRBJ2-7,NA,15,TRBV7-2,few,TGTGCCAGCAGCTTTGGTGGCGGGGCCTTTTACGAGCAGTACTTC,CASSFGGGAFYEQYF
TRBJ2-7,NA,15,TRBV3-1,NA,TGTGCCAGCAGCCGAGGACTGTTAACCTCCTACGAGCAGTACTTC,CASSRGLLTSYEQYF
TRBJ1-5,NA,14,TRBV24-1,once,TGTGCCACCAGTGAAAACGGTAGCAATCAGCCCCAGCATTTT,CATSENGSNQPQHF
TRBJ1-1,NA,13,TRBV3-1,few,TGTGCCAGCAGTAAAAGTTCGAACACTGAAGCTTTCTTT,CASSKSSNTEAFF
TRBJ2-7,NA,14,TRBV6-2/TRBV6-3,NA,TGTGCCAGCAGACCCAGCGGACAGACCCACGAGCAGTACTTC,CASRPSGQTHEQYF
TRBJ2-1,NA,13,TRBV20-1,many,TGCAGTGCAGACCCGGTTCTTGCGTACGAGCAGTTCTTC,CSADPVLAYEQFF
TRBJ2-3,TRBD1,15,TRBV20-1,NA,TGCAGTGCCCGACCGGGACAGGGGGCTAGAGATACGCAGTATTTT,CSARPGQGARDTQYF
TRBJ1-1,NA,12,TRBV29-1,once,TGCAGCGTTGCGGGGGTATACACTGAAGCTTTCTTT,CSVAGVYTEAFF
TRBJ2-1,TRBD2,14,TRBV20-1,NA,TGCAGTGCTGTACTAGCGGGGGGCGACAATGAGCAGTTCTTC,CSAVLAGGDNEQFF
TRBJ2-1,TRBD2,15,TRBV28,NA,TGTGCCAGCAGTCTCAGCGGGAATCCCTACAATGAGCAGTTCTTC,CASSLSGNPYNEQFF
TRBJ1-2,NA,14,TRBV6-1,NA,TGTGCCAGCAGTGAAACAAACTCGGGCTATGGCTACACCTTC,CASSETNSGYGYTF
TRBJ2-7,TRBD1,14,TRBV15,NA,TGTGCCACCAGCAGACCGGGACAGCGATACGAGCAGTACTTC,CATSRPGQRYEQYF
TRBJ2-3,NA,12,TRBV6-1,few,TGTGCCAGCTCGGGGGAAACAGATACGCAGTATTTT,CASSGETDTQYF
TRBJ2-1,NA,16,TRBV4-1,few,TGCGCCAGCAGCCAAGAAAGGCTAGCGACGGACAATGAGCAGTTCTTC,CASSQERLATDNEQFF
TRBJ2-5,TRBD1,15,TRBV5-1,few,TGCGCCAGCAGCTTGGCCTGGGGACAGCAAGAGACCCAGTACTTC,CASSLAWGQQETQYF
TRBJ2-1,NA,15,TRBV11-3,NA,TGTGCCAGCAGCTTTGAGGGGACCGCCCGCGATGAGCAGTTCTTC,CASSFEGTARDEQFF
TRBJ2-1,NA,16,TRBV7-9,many,TGTGCCAGCAGCCCACCTCCGGGGGCCCATTACAATGAGCAGTTCTTC,CASSPPPGAHYNEQFF
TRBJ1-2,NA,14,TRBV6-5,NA,TGTGCCAGCAGACTGACAGCTACTAACTATGGCTACACCTTC,CASRLTATNYGYTF
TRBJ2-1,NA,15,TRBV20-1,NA,TGCAGTGCTAGAGCAGCCCGTATGGGGGGATATGAGCAGTTCTTC,CSARAARMGGYEQFF
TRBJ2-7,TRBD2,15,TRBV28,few,TGTGCCAGCACTGAGGGAGGGCCGGGGGTCTACGAGCAGTACTTC,CASTEGGPGVYEQYF
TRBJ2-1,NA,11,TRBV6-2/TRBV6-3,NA,TGTGCCAGCAGCGACCTCAGGGAGCAGTTCTTC,CASSDLREQFF
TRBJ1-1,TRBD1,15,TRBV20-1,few,TGCAGTGCTAGAGTATCCGGGACAGTGAACACTGAAGCTTTCTTT,CSARVSGTVNTEAFF
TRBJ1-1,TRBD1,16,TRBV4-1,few,TGCGCCAGCAGCCAAGATGGGACAGGAGAGAACACTGAAGCTTTCTTT,CASSQDGTGENTEAFF
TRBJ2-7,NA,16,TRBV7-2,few,TGTGCCAGCAGCCCGCAGGGACCGGACATGTTCTACGAGCAGTACTTC,CASSPQGPDMFYEQYF